The sequence of this T cell receptor beta chain was determined in a study of blood T cell repertoires in COVID-19. This CDR3 is 15 amino acids long. Germline assignment: CDR1 LNHDA and CDR2 SQIVND (reference sequence). V was pared by 2 bases and J by 6 bases, with 16 bases between. Clones were sequenced by immunoSEQ multiplex PCR, and TCRdb holds only the in-frame ones, with some missing. The repertoire consists of around 220,000 clones, with roughly 90% occurring once and the leading ten covering roughly 16%. Sample: PBMCs or T cells enriched from blood (not recorded which). This sequence was found in a man under 40 who had been exposed to COVID-19. The chain links TRBV19 to TRBJ1-1; the D is unclear. This CDR3 reads CASSISPLRSPEAFF. CDR3 bases: TGTGCCAGTAGTATATCCCCCCTGAGAAGCCCTGAAGCTTTCTTT.